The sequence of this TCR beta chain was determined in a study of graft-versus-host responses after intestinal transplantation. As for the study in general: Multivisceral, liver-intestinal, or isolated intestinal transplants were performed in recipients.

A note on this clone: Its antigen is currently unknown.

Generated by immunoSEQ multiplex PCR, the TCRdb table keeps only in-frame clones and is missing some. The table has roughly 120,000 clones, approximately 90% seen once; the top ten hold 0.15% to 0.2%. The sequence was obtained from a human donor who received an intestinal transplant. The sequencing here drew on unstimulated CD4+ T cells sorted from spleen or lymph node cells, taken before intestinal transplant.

CDR3 sequence (DNA): TGTGCCAGCAGCTTAGGCGGGCTAGCGGGAATGGAGACCCAGTACTTC. Translated, it gives CASSLGGLAGMETQYF. The gene calls are TRBV13 and TRBJ2-5; TRBD2 aligns across 9 bases. Germline trimming cut 0 bases from V and 5 bases from J; bases unmatched to any gene: 7. The CDR3 is 16 amino acids. Germline V CDR1 and CDR2: PRHDT, FYEKMQ (reference sequence).